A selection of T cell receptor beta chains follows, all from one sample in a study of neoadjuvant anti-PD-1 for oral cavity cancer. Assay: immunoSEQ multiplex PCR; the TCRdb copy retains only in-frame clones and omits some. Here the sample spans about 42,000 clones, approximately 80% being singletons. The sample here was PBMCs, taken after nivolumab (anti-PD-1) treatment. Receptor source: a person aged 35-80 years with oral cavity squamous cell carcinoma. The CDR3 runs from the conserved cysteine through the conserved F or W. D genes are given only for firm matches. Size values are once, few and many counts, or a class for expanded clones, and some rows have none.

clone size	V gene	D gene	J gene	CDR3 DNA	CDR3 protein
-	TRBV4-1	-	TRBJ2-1	TGCGCCAGCAGCCCATTCCCCCCTCCCTACAATGAGCAGTTCTTC	CASSPFPPPYNEQFF
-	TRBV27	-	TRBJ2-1	TGTGCCAGCAGGCAGGGACTGAGCTCCTACAATGAGCAGTTCTTC	CASRQGLSSYNEQFF
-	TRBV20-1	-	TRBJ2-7	TGCAGTGCTCAACTGATCTACGAGCAGTACTTC	CSAQLIYEQYF
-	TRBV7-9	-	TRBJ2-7	TGTGCCAGCAGCTTAGTAAGTTCCTACGAGCAGTACTTC	CASSLVSSYEQYF
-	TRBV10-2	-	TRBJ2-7	TGCGCCAGCGGGCGTTTAGCGTGGTACGAGCAGTACTTC	CASGRLAWYEQYF
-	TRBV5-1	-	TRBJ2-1	TGCGCCAGCAGCTTGGCAGGGAGCTCCTACAATGAGCAGTTCTTC	CASSLAGSSYNEQFF
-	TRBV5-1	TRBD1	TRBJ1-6	TGCGCCAGCAGCGCCTCGACAGGGGGTTATAATTCACCCCTCCACTTT	CASSASTGGYNSPLHF
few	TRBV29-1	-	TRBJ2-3	TGCAGCGTTTCTGGTCGAGTCACAGATACGCAGTATTTT	CSVSGRVTDTQYF
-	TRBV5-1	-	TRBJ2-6	TGCGCCAGCAGGGGTTATGGGGCCAACGTCCTGACTTTC	CASRGYGANVLTF
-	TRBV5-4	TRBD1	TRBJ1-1	TGTGCCAGCAGCTTGGAGCCGACAGGGGGGTTTGAAGCTTTCTTT	CASSLEPTGGFEAFF
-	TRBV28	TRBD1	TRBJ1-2	TGTGCCAGCACCCCCCGGGACAGGGAAGTGAGTGGCTACACCTTC	CASTPRDREVSGYTF
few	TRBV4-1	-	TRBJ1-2	TGCGCCAGCAGCCAAGAGCCCCCCTATGGCTACACCTTC	CASSQEPPYGYTF
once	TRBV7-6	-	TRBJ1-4	TGTGCCAGCAGCTTAGCGGGGGAGTCTAATGAAAAACTGTTTTTT	CASSLAGESNEKLFF
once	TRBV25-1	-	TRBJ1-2	TGTGCCAGCAGTGAATCCGGGGCCGCGTTGCATGGCTACACCTTC	CASSESGAALHGYTF
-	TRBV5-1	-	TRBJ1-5	TGCGCCAGCAGCCCGGGGGGCAGAACTAGCAATCAGCCCCAGCATTTT	CASSPGGRTSNQPQHF
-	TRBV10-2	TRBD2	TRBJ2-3	TGCGCCAGCCCACTTGACTCTAGCGGGAGGACAGATACGCAGTATTTT	CASPLDSSGRTDTQYF
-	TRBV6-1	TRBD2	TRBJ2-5	TGTGCCAGCAGCGCTCCTAGCGGGGGTAAAGAGACCCAGTACTTC	CASSAPSGGKETQYF
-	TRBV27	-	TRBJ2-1	TGTGCCAGCAGCCTGGGGCAGCTAAATGAGCAGTTCTTC	CASSLGQLNEQFF
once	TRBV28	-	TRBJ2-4	TGTGCCAGCATCCCGGATAGCAAGTTCGAGGCCAAAAACATTCAGTACTTC	CASIPDSKFEAKNIQYF
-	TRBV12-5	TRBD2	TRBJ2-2	TGTGCTAGTGCCCTTGGGGGGGGTATTTCCGGGGAGCTGTTTTTT	CASALGGGISGELFF
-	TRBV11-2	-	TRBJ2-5	TGTGCCAGCAGCTTCTCTGGCGTGAAAGAGACCCAGTACTTC	CASSFSGVKETQYF
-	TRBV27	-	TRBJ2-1	TGTGCCAGCAGTCGGGGCGCCAGGGCCCCTTACAATGAGCAGTTCTTC	CASSRGARAPYNEQFF
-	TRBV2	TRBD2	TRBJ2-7	TGTGCCAGCAAAAGGACTAGCGGGGGGACTAACGAGCAGTACTTC	CASKRTSGGTNEQYF
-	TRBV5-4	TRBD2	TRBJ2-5	TGTGCCAGCAGCTCCCCTAGCGGGGGGTCAGAGACCCAGTACTTC	CASSSPSGGSETQYF
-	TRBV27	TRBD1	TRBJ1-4	TGTGCCAGCAGTTTTGGCACCTCGGGACAGAGGCGGGAAAAACTGTTTTTT	CASSFGTSGQRREKLFF
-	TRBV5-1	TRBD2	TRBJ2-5	TGCGCCAGCAGCTTGGGTGGCGGGGGCCAAGAGACCCAGTACTTC	CASSLGGGGQETQYF
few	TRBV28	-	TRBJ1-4	TGTGCCAGCAGTTTAGGGGTAGCACAGTATGAAAAACTGTTTTTT	CASSLGVAQYEKLFF
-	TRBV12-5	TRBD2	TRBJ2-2	TGTGCTAGTGGTTTGACCGCACCTAGCGGGAGGTTCCGGGGGGAGCTGTTTTTT	CASGLTAPSGRFRGELFF
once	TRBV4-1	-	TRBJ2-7	TGCGCCAGCAGCCAAGATCAGGACGGGGCGCAGGCCTACGAGCAGTACTTC	CASSQDQDGAQAYEQYF
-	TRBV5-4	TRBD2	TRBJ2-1	TGTGCCAGCAGCTTGCGTCTAGCGGGGCACAATGAGCAGTTCTTC	CASSLRLAGHNEQFF
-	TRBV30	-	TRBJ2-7	TGTGCCTGGAGTCTTGGGTCCGAGCAGTACTTC	CAWSLGSEQYF
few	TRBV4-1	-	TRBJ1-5	TGCGCCAGCAGCCAAGTCACGACGAACCAGCCCCAGCATTTT	CASSQVTTNQPQHF
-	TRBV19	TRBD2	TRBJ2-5	TGTGCCAGTAGTACCCTAGCGGGGGGGCGAGAGACCCAGTACTTC	CASSTLAGGRETQYF
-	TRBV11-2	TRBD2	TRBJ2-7	TGTGCCAGCAGCCAGACTAGCGGGATTAACGAGCAGTACTTC	CASSQTSGINEQYF
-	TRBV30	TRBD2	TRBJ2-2	TGTGCCTGGAGTCCGGGACGGCGACTAGCGGGTCTGACCGGGGAGCTGTTTTTT	CAWSPGRRLAGLTGELFF
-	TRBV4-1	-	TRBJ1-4	TGCGCCAGCAGCCCCGCGGCAGGAGGTAATGAAAAACTGTTTTTT	CASSPAAGGNEKLFF
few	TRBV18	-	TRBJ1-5	TGTGCCAGCTCACTAACCGACAAGAGCAATCAGCCCCAGCATTTT	CASSLTDKSNQPQHF
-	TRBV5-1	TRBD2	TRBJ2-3	TGCGCCAGCAGCTTGGAGGCGGGGGGCCAGGGAGATACGCAGTATTTT	CASSLEAGGQGDTQYF
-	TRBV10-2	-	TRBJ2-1	TGCGCCAGCAGTGACAGGGTGAGGGGCAATGAGCAGTTCTTC	CASSDRVRGNEQFF
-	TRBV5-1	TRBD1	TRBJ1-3	TGCGCCAGCAGCTCCCCTGGACAGGGAGACACCATATATTTT	CASSSPGQGDTIYF
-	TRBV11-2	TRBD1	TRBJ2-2	TGTGCCAGCAGCCCCGGCACAGGGGGCACCGGGGAGCTGTTTTTT	CASSPGTGGTGELFF
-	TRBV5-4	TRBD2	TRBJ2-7	TGTGCCAGCAGCTTGATTGGAGCGGGAGAGCAGTACTTC	CASSLIGAGEQYF
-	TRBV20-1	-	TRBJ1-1	TGCAGTGCTCGCAAGAACACTGAAGCTTTCTTT	CSARKNTEAFF
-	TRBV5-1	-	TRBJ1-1	TGCGCCAGCAGCTCCGGCGGGACAACCGTGAACACTGAAGCTTTCTTT	CASSSGGTTVNTEAFF
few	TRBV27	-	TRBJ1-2	TGTGCCAGCAGTTTATCGGGCGGTGGAAGGGGCTACACCTTC	CASSLSGGGRGYTF
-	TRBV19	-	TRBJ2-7	TGTGCCAGTGGAGCAGGGGGGAATTACGAGCAGTACTTC	CASGAGGNYEQYF
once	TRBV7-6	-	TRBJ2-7	TGTGCCAGCAGCTCCACTACCGTCAGCTCCTACGAGCAGTACTTC	CASSSTTVSSYEQYF
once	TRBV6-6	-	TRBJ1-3	TGTGCCAGCAGTTCGCGGGACCTACGCTCTGGAAACACCATATATTTT	CASSSRDLRSGNTIYF
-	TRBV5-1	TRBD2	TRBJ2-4	TGCGCCAGCAGCTTGGACGCGACTAGCGGGCCCAGGTACTTC	CASSLDATSGPRYF
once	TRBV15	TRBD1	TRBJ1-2	TGTGCCACCAGCAGTAGGGGGCAGGACTATGGCTACACCTTC	CATSSRGQDYGYTF